Shown below are 31 T cell receptor beta chains from a single sample sequenced in a study of blood T cell repertoires in COVID-19. Libraries were prepared by immunoSEQ multiplex PCR; TCRdb keeps only in-frame clonotypes and omits some of them. The sample holds about 270,000 clones, around nine tenths seen once. The sequenced sample consisted of peripheral blood. These receptors all stem from a man aged 35 to 55 with active or convalescent COVID-19.

The chain uses TRBV15 and TRBJ2-7, with TRBD2 identical over 7 bases. The CDR3 runs 18 residues. CDR1 is LNHNV and CDR2 is YYDKDF in the germline V gene (reference sequence). Trimming at V came to 5 bases and at J to 1 base, leaving 17 bases not matched to a gene. The CDR3 DNA sequence: TGTGCCACCAGCGAAGGCCAAGGGAGGGGTGCCTCTTCCTACGAGCAGTACTTC. Translation: CATSEGQGRGASSYEQYF.

This clone was detected only once. The chain links TRBV5-6 to TRBJ2-1, with TRBD2 as a possible D gene (5 bases). Per the germline V gene, CDR1 is SGHDT and CDR2 is YYEEEE. Trimming shortened V by 3 bases and J by 7 bases, and 14 bases separated the two germline ends. This CDR3 is 14 amino acids long. As DNA, the CDR3 is TGTGCCAGCAGCTGGGGTTTTGGAGGTAATGAGCAGTTCTTC. It encodes CASSWGFGGNEQFF.

V usage is TRBV18 and J usage is TRBJ1-1; 10 bases are a match to TRBD1. The CDR3 contains 15 residues. Germline values: CDR1 KGHSH, CDR2 LQKENI. V dropped 3 bases and J dropped 5; count of bases not matched to a gene: 6. CDR3 residues: CASSPGQGSWTEAFF. DNA of the CDR3: TGTGCCAGCTCACCGGGACAGGGGTCATGGACTGAAGCTTTCTTT.

V is TRBV18 and J is TRBJ2-5, with 8 bases matching TRBD2. With V trimmed by 6 bases and J by 4 bases, 4 bases remained unmatched. The CDR3 totals 13 residues. Germline V gene lookup returns CDR1 KGHSH and CDR2 LQKENI. CDR3 sequence reads: CASSKAGAETQYF. CDR3 sequence (DNA): TGTGCCAGCTCGAAAGCGGGAGCAGAGACCCAGTACTTC.

The gene calls are TRBV6-6 and TRBJ1-4, with D hard to call. V lost 5 bases and J lost 0, with 7 bases in between. The germline V gene encodes CDR1 MNHNY and CDR2 SVGAGI (reference sequence). There are 14 residues in the CDR3. The CDR3 loop is CASSRGTTNEKLFF. The DNA for the CDR3 is TGTGCCAGCAGTCGCGGTACAACTAATGAAAAACTGTTTTTT.

The chain is built from TRBV6-2 or TRBV6-3 and TRBJ1-2, with D maybe TRBD1 (6 bases). The CDR3 is made up of 15 amino acids. CDR1 is MNHEY and CDR2 is SVGEGT in the germline V gene. Between the trimmed V and J ends, which lost 0 bases and 4 bases, there was a span of 12 bases. CDR3 region: CASSYSTGGSYGYTF. CDR3 bases: TGTGCCAGCAGTTACTCGACGGGGGGCTCCTATGGCTACACCTTC.

V usage is TRBV2 and J usage is TRBJ2-7; tentatively, D is TRBD2 (6 bases). V was clipped by 5 bases and J by 7 bases, with 9 bases between them. The germline V gene has CDR1 SNHLY and CDR2 FYNNEI. The CDR3 is 11 amino acids. CDR3 sequence (DNA): TGTGCCAGCAGTTTTCGGGGGGAGCAGTACTTC. This encodes CASSFRGEQYF.

This clone was counted a few times. V usage is TRBV6-5 and J usage is TRBJ1-2, with 7 bases that match TRBD1. The CDR3 contains 15 residues. The trim removed 5 bases at V and 0 bases at J, leaving 6 bases unmatched. Germline V gene lookup returns CDR1 MNHEY and CDR2 SVGAGI. The DNA of the CDR3 is TGTGCCAGCAGTAACCACAGGGGTTCTAACTATGGCTACACCTTC. It specifies CASSNHRGSNYGYTF.

The chain has TRBV9 and TRBJ2-7; D possibly corresponds to TRBD2 (7 bases). The germline V gene encodes CDR1 SGDLS and CDR2 YYNGEE. V lost 4 bases and J lost 5, with 16 bases in between. The CDR3 runs 14 residues. CDR3 nucleotide sequence: TGTGCCAGCAGCCCCCCGGGGGGCACCCACGAGCAGTACTTC. Residues: CASSPPGGTHEQYF.

The chain is built from TRBV6-6 and TRBJ2-3, with D perhaps matching TRBD2 (5 bases). Germline CDR1 is MNHNY and CDR2 is SVGAGI (reference sequence). The CDR3 contains 15 residues. The ends were cut back, 3 bases at V and 2 bases at J, with 12 bases in the middle. As DNA, the CDR3 is TGTGCCAGCAGTTATACCCGGGGAGCCACAGATACGCAGTATTTT. Translated: CASSYTRGATDTQYF.

The V gene is TRBV18, the J gene TRBJ2-7; perhaps TRBD2 as D (6 bases). Trimming pared 3 bases from V and 3 bases from J, leaving 15 bases between. The V gene's germline CDR1 is KGHSH and CDR2 LQKENI. The CDR3 runs 15 residues. CDR3 in DNA: TGTGCCAGCTCACCTGGGGACTCCCAATTCTACGAGCAGTACTTC. Its translation is CASSPGDSQFYEQYF.

The genes are TRBV19 and TRBJ2-2; 7 bases agree with TRBD2. The ends lost 11 bases at V and 1 base at J; junction bases unmatched: 7. The CDR3 covers 14 residues. CDR1 and CDR2 (germline): LNHDA, SQIVND (reference sequence). Here the CDR3 DNA reads TGTGCCGGGGGGGACCGAAAGAACACCGGGGAGCTGTTTTTT. As protein: CAGGDRKNTGELFF.

CDR3 nucleotides: TGTGCCAGCAGCCCTACGGACAGGGAGGGTGAGACCCAGTACTTC. Translation gives CASSPTDREGETQYF. This rearrangement joins TRBV11-2 to TRBJ2-5; D possibly corresponds to TRBD1 (8 bases). The germline gives CDR1 SGHAT, CDR2 FQNNGV. Trimming shortened V by 5 bases and J by 5 bases, and 18 bases separated the two germline ends. The CDR3 spans 15 residues.

The chain recombines TRBV12-3 or TRBV12-4 with TRBJ2-7; D is unresolved. The CDR3 extends over 13 amino acids. Trimming pared 3 bases from V and 6 bases from J, leaving 12 bases between. The CDR3 nucleotides are TGTGCCAGCAGTTTCCATATAACTCCCGAGCAGTACTTC. It encodes CASSFHITPEQYF.

The chain joins TRBV28 to TRBJ1-5; TRBD1 matches 8 bases. The V gene's germline CDR1 is MDHEN and CDR2 SYDVKM. J gave up 5 bases and V 3 bases, and 6 bases lay outside the gene matches. The CDR3 has 15 amino acids. The CDR3 coding sequence is TGTGCCAGCAGTTTTCAGGGGGCGCGGTATCAGCCCCAGCATTTT. Protein: CASSFQGARYQPQHF.

The J gene is TRBJ2-3, the V gene TRBV5-4; TRBD2 aligns across 9 bases. The germline CDR1 and CDR2 sequences are SGHNT and YYREEE (reference sequence). V gave up 8 bases and J gave up 4 bases; unmatched junction bases: 8. The CDR3 length is 14 residues. CDR3 nucleotides: TGTGCCAGTAGTAGCGGGAGTTTGTCAGATACGCAGTATTTT. Translating it yields CASSSGSLSDTQYF.

The chain recombines TRBV5-1 with TRBJ1-1, with D perhaps matching TRBD1 (5 bases). The V end was cut by 4 bases, the J end by 3 bases, with 16 bases between. CDR3 size: 15 residues. Germline lookup yields CDR1 SGHRS and CDR2 YFSETQ. The DNA for the CDR3 is TGCGCCAGCAGCCCTCTCCCGGGGGGGGACACTGAAGCTTTCTTT. It specifies CASSPLPGGDTEAFF.

The CDR3 coding sequence is TGCAGCGTTGTGGTCGGGACAGGGAACACTGAAGCTTTCTTT. It codes for CSVVVGTGNTEAFF. The chain is built from TRBV29-1 and TRBJ1-1; 8 nucleotides agree with TRBD1. Germline V gene data show CDR1 as SQVTM and CDR2 as ANQGSEA. The V gene end was trimmed by 4 bases and the J gene end by 1 base; junction bases not matched to a gene: 5. There are 14 residues in the CDR3.

This rearrangement joins TRBV6-5 to TRBJ2-1, with 10 bases fitting TRBD1. J gave up 8 bases and V 7 bases, and 8 bases lay outside the gene matches. The length of the CDR3 is 14 residues. Germline V lookup: CDR1 MNHEY, CDR2 SVGAGI. For the CDR3, the DNA is TGTGCCAGCACCCGGGACAGGGGTCTCGATGAGCAGTTCTTC. This gives the protein CASTRDRGLDEQFF.

The V and J genes are TRBV5-4 and TRBJ2-1, with 10 bases lining up with TRBD2. Per the germline V gene, CDR1 is SGHNT and CDR2 is YYREEE (reference sequence). The CDR3 contains 17 residues. With V trimmed by 5 bases and J by 1 base, 9 bases remained unmatched. CDR3 amino acids: CASSLGLAGVSYNEQFF. In nucleotides, the CDR3 is TGTGCCAGCAGTCTTGGTCTAGCGGGGGTTTCCTACAATGAGCAGTTCTTC.

This sequence joins TRBV28 and TRBJ1-3; no clear D. Germline lookup yields CDR1 MDHEN and CDR2 SYDVKM. Trimming took 3 bases from V and 3 from J, leaving 6 bases between them. This CDR3 has 13 amino acids. This CDR3 reads CASSLPVGNTIYF. The DNA for the CDR3 is TGTGCCAGCAGTTTGCCAGTTGGAAACACCATATATTTT.

The chain has TRBV12-5 and TRBJ1-1; TRBD1 matches at 8 bases. Trimming removed 5 bases from V and 1 base from J; junction bases left unmatched: 6. Germline V lookup: CDR1 LGHNT, CDR2 FRNRAP. The CDR3 loop spans 15 amino acids. The CDR3 spells CASGDWTGWNTEAFF. The CDR3 bases are TGTGCTAGTGGTGACTGGACAGGGTGGAACACTGAAGCTTTCTTT.

This clone was seen many times. This chain connects TRBV4-1 to TRBJ2-2; TRBD1 might be the D (5 bases). CDR1 and CDR2 (germline): MGHRA, YSYEKL. The CDR3 consists of 17 residues. V lost 0 bases and J lost 2, with 13 bases in between. CDR3 in amino acids: CASSQDVGRANTGELFF. The CDR3 DNA sequence: TGCGCCAGCAGCCAAGATGTCGGCAGGGCAAACACCGGGGAGCTGTTTTTT.

The chain has TRBV7-9 and TRBJ2-3; 8 nucleotides agree with TRBD2. Germline CDR1 and CDR2: SEHNR and FQNEAQ (reference sequence). Unmatched junction bases numbered 14, after V lost 5 bases and J lost 4 bases. The CDR3 sequence is 17 residues long. CDR3 amino acids: CASSQVGGLARADTQYF. CDR3 coding DNA: TGTGCCAGCAGCCAGGTTGGAGGACTAGCTCGCGCAGATACGCAGTATTTT.

The chain recombines TRBV4-2 with TRBJ2-1; D may be TRBD2 (6 bases). V lost 4 bases and J lost 0, with 13 bases in between. This CDR3 is built from 16 residues. CDR1 is LGHNA, CDR2 YNFKEQ, per germline. The DNA for the CDR3 is TGTGCCAGCAGCCCCTATGGAGGGCTCTCCTACAATGAGCAGTTCTTC. Translation gives CASSPYGGLSYNEQFF.

This chain links TRBV30 with TRBJ1-4; weak D call: TRBD1 (6 bases). Per germline, CDR1 GTSNPN and CDR2 SVGIG (reference sequence). CDR3 length equals 13 residues. Trimming left V 2 bases short and J 8 bases short, with 12 bases between. The CDR3 nucleotides are TGTGCCTGGAGTTACAGGGTAAACGAAAAACTGTTTTTT. As protein: CAWSYRVNEKLFF.

This clone came up a few times. At the DNA level, this CDR3 is encoded by other sequences in the same sample as well. The chain combines TRBV30 with TRBJ1-2; 7 bases align to TRBD1. Losses at the gene ends were 4 bases for V and 3 bases for J; bases not matched to a gene: 5. Germline CDR1 is GTSNPN and CDR2 is SVGIG (reference sequence). This CDR3 spans 13 amino acids. CDR3 sequence reads: CAWTLQGHYGYTF. The CDR3 nucleotides read TGTGCCTGGACCCTACAGGGGCACTATGGCTACACCTTC.

This chain joins TRBV12-3 or TRBV12-4 and TRBJ2-1; 8 positions match TRBD1. With V trimmed by 5 bases and J by 8 bases, 2 bases remained unmatched. This CDR3 contains 12 residues. The CDR3: CASSDRGYEQFF. CDR3 DNA sequence: TGTGCCAGCAGTGACAGGGGCTATGAGCAGTTCTTC.

The chain recombines TRBV18 with TRBJ1-2; 9 bases align to TRBD1. The J segment lost 6 bases and the V segment lost 2 bases, leaving 10 bases of the junction unmatched. The CDR3 is made up of 16 amino acids. Germline V CDR1 and CDR2: KGHSH, LQKENI. CDR3 sequence: CASSPITTGGANGYTF. Written as DNA, the CDR3 is TGTGCCAGCTCACCAATCACAACAGGGGGCGCGAATGGCTACACCTTC.

A few counts support this clone. This chain links TRBV7-6 with TRBJ2-6; TRBD1 is a possible D gene (5 bases). Trimming removed 8 bases at V and 4 bases at J, with 24 bases between. The CDR3 totals 18 residues. Germline V lookup: CDR1 SGHVS, CDR2 FNYEAQ. CDR3 residues: CASHDGAALRLGANVLTF. The CDR3 DNA is TGTGCCAGCCACGATGGGGCAGCCCTGAGGTTGGGGGCCAACGTCCTGACTTTC.

As to this clone: This CDR3 is also generated by other DNA sequences in the sample. The chain links TRBV5-1 to TRBJ2-7; 13 bases line up with TRBD2. Germline V gene sequence: CDR1 SGHRS, CDR2 YFSETQ. The CDR3 extends over 15 amino acids. Trimming at V came to 4 bases and at J to 4 bases, leaving 5 bases not matched to a gene. CDR3 protein: CASSPRTSGSYEQYF. The CDR3 DNA is TGCGCCAGCAGCCCCCGGACTAGCGGGAGTTACGAGCAGTACTTC.